The 7 T cell receptor beta chains reported below all come from one sample, sequenced in a study of cytomegalovirus exposure and HLA in healthy donors. Some clones are missing from TCRdb's copy, which holds only in-frame ones; the method was immunoSEQ multiplex PCR. The repertoire holds 170,000 or so clones, with about 86% as singletons. The sequencing input was PBMCs. The receptors come from a woman under 30 in good health and CMV-seropositive.

With regard to this clone: The identical CDR3 is also encoded by other nucleotide sequences in the sample. The chain couples TRBV18 to TRBJ2-3; no reliable D call. The CDR3 totals 12 residues. Germline V lookup: CDR1 KGHSH, CDR2 LQKENI. Trimming removed 6 bases from V and 2 bases from J, with 6 bases in between. CDR3 DNA: TGTGCCAGCTCTCCGTACACAGATACGCAGTATTTT. Translation: CASSPYTDTQYF.

The genes are TRBV29-1 and TRBJ1-1, with D possibly TRBD1 on 6 matching bases. V lost 4 bases to trimming and J lost 0 bases, with 15 bases between them. The CDR3 has 15 residues. CDR1 is SQVTM, CDR2 ANQGSEA, per germline. CDR3 residues: CSVVEDRIMNTEAFF. The CDR3 DNA reads as TGCAGCGTTGTAGAGGACAGAATCATGAACACTGAAGCTTTCTTT.

This clone was seen just once. This chain connects TRBV7-7 to TRBJ2-5, with 7 bases matching TRBD1. Germline CDR1 SSHAT, CDR2 FNYEAQ (reference sequence). The junction had 4 bases not matched to a gene; V was cut back by 5 bases and J by 1 base. The CDR3 is made up of 14 amino acids. The CDR3 DNA reads TGTGCCAGCAGCGACCGGGACAGCCAAGAGACCCAGTACTTC. It translates to CASSDRDSQETQYF. Full variable domain (outside the CDR3, taken from reference TRBV7-7 and TRBJ2-5): GAGVSQSPRYKVTKRGQDVTLRCDPISSHATLYWYQQALGQGPEFLTYFNYEAQPDKSGLPSDRFSAERPEGSISTLTIQRTEQRDSAMYRCASSDRDSQETQYFGPGTRLLVL.

This rearrangement joins TRBV25-1 to TRBJ2-7, with D possibly matching TRBD2 (7 bases). V gave up 4 bases and J gave up 5 bases, with 15 bases separating them. Germline V CDR1 and CDR2: MGHDK, SYGVNS. This CDR3 is built from 14 residues. The CDR3 spells CASSVPGGRDEQYF. CDR3 nucleotide sequence: TGTGCCAGCAGTGTACCGGGGGGCAGGGACGAGCAGTACTTC.

This chain connects TRBV18 to TRBJ1-1; 10 nucleotides match TRBD1. Germline V lookup: CDR1 KGHSH, CDR2 LQKENI. After removal of 1 base from V and 0 bases from J, the junction contained 8 bases not matched to a gene. The CDR3 has 18 amino acids. The CDR3 nucleotides read TGTGCCAGCTCACCACTGGGGACAGGGGCTTTTCTGAACACTGAAGCTTTCTTT. Translated, it gives CASSPLGTGAFLNTEAFF.

This clone is labeled medium-sized. This chain uses TRBV7-6 with TRBJ1-2, with 7 bases aligning to TRBD1. The CDR3 has 15 residues. V gave up 1 base and J gave up 7 bases; unmatched junction bases: 9. Germline CDR1 reads SGHVS; CDR2 reads FNYEAQ. CDR3 sequence (DNA): TGTGCCAGCAGCTTAGGTCAGGGGGGTCCCAGTGGCTACACCTTC. It encodes CASSLGQGGPSGYTF.

The V call is TRBV28, the J call TRBJ1-6, with D unresolved. V lost 5 bases to trimming and J lost 7 bases, with 15 bases between them. CDR1 and CDR2 (germline): MDHEN, SYDVKM. The CDR3 is 15 residues long. The DNA of the CDR3 is TGTGCCAGCAGTAGGAGGGAGTACCCAAATTCACCCCTCCACTTT. The encoded protein is CASSRREYPNSPLHF.